This TCR beta chain originates from a study of cytotoxic CD8 clonotypes in ibrutinib-treated CLL. The overall study: Responses: approximately 24 partial, 2 complete; after median around 68 months, around 14 stayed remitted, around twelve progressed.

TCRdb keeps only in-frame clones here, not all; method: immunoSEQ multiplex PCR. Here the sample spans some 200,000 clones, 60% to 80% being singletons. Comment on this clone: The antigen is unknown.

Regarding the study as a whole: T-cell clonality at baseline went above that of age-matched healthy donors and rose and fell with circulating CD8+ T-cell counts.

Trimming removed 3 bases from V and 5 bases from J, with 21 bases in between. Germline V CDR1 and CDR2: MDHEN, SYDVKM. This CDR3 comprises 17 residues. The chain employs TRBV28 and TRBJ2-3; TRBD2 is a possible D gene (7 bases). The sample in question was PBMCs, obtained after 12 months of ibrutinib treatment. The receptor comes from a human donor with chronic lymphocytic leukemia. This CDR3 reads CASSFIGGGGNKDTQYF. The DNA for the CDR3 is TGTGCCAGCAGTTTTATCGGGGGAGGGGGTAATAAAGATACGCAGTATTTT.